These 31 T cell receptor beta chains came from one sample sequenced in a study of vaccination and CD4 T cells after COVID-19. Antigens for these TCRs are unknown. With the Oncomine TCR Beta short-read assay, DNA from cultured CD4+ T cells was sequenced. TCRdb called the PCR reads again in MiXCR, with one record for every CDR3 protein. The sample holds some 20,000 distinct CDR3 sequences, around 53% seen once. Stated treatment: roughly 10-day PBMC culture with coronavirus spike peptide pools or control peptides (ViraFEST assay). Input material: CD4+ T cells from blood, cultured in vitro. The origin of the receptors is a human donor who had recovered from COVID-19.

This clonotype was observed a few times. The chain carries TRBV20-1 and TRBJ1-1; D remains ambiguous. V was trimmed by 5 bases and J by 0 bases, leaving 19 bases between them. The germline gives CDR1 DFQATT, CDR2 SNEGSKA (reference sequence). This CDR3 comprises 16 residues. This CDR3 is CSAPDGRRYMNTEAFF. CDR3 DNA sequence: TGCAGTGCTCCGGACGGACGCCGGTACATGAACACTGAAGCTTTCTTT.

Only one count was recorded for this clonotype. V is TRBV28 and J is TRBJ1-1, with 7 bases lining up with TRBD1. With V trimmed by 7 bases and J by 6 bases, 8 bases remained unmatched. Germline loops: CDR1 MDHEN, CDR2 SYDVKM. The CDR3 contains 13 residues. CDR3 nucleotides: TGTGCCAGCACCGACAGGGAGCCCCCTGAAGCTTTCTTT. Protein sequence: CASTDREPPEAFF.

The V call is TRBV7-3, the J call TRBJ1-2; no reliable D call. The CDR3 sequence is 16 residues long. The V gene lost 2 bases and the J gene lost 0 bases, with 13 bases spanning the gap. The germline V gene has CDR1 SGHTA and CDR2 FQGTGA. The CDR3 sequence: CASSLGEVDPNYGYTF. The DNA of the CDR3 is TGTGCCAGCAGCTTAGGAGAAGTGGATCCTAACTATGGCTACACCTTC.

The chain couples TRBV18 to TRBJ2-7; 9 bases are shared with TRBD1. Germline V CDR1 and CDR2: KGHSH, LQKENI. There are 14 residues in the CDR3. V was clipped by 6 bases and J by 5 bases; unmatched bases: 8. The CDR3 here is CASSRGGQGDEQYF. The CDR3 nucleotides are TGTGCCAGCTCCCGAGGGGGACAGGGTGACGAGCAGTACTTC.

This sequence joins TRBV27 and TRBJ1-5; D not certain. V dropped 8 bases and J dropped 2 bases, with 10 bases sitting between them. CDR3 length: 13 amino acids. CDR1 is MNHEY and CDR2 is SMNVEV in the germline V gene (reference sequence). The CDR3: CASGIWGNQPQHF. CDR3 coding DNA: TGTGCCAGCGGGATTTGGGGCAATCAGCCCCAGCATTTT.

The V call is TRBV27, the J call TRBJ1-1, with D maybe TRBD1 (5 bases). With 3 bases removed from V and 4 bases from J, the gap between germline ends came to 12 bases. The CDR3 runs 14 residues. CDR1 and CDR2 (germline): MNHEY, SMNVEV (reference sequence). The CDR3, as DNA: TGTGCCAGCAGTTTTAGGGGCCGGAGCACTGAAGCTTTCTTT. Its translation is CASSFRGRSTEAFF.

The genes are TRBV14 and TRBJ2-5; 11 bases map to TRBD1. V trimming: 2 bases; J trimming: 4 bases; junction bases outside the gene matches: 12. This CDR3 has 18 amino acids. Per the germline V gene, CDR1 is SGHDN and CDR2 is FVKESK. CDR3 loop: CASSQPGTGGVRRETQYF. The CDR3 region has the DNA TGTGCCAGCAGCCAACCCGGGACAGGGGGTGTCCGGCGAGAGACCCAGTACTTC.

V usage is TRBV7-3 and J usage is TRBJ2-5; a possible D gene is TRBD2 (6 bases). Deletions cut 5 bases from V and 2 bases from J, with 9 bases between. The germline V gene encodes CDR1 SGHTA and CDR2 FQGTGA. The CDR3 length is 13 residues. The CDR3 DNA reads TGTGCCAGCAGCCGAGGGACTCAAGAGACCCAGTACTTC. This encodes CASSRGTQETQYF.

The chain has TRBV7-2 and TRBJ1-1; D is perhaps TRBD1 (6 bases). Germline CDR1 reads SGHTA; CDR2 reads FQGNSA. CDR3 length equals 16 residues. Trimming took 5 bases from V and 5 from J, leaving 21 bases between them. The CDR3 loop reads CASSPHKTGSGTEAFF. The CDR3 coding sequence is TGTGCCAGCAGCCCGCACAAGACAGGTTCAGGTACTGAAGCTTTCTTT.

This clonotype was detected a few times. The chain joins TRBV20-1 to TRBJ1-2, with D maybe TRBD1 (5 bases). V was clipped by 0 bases and J by 10 bases, with 18 bases between them. The CDR3 totals 14 residues. Per the germline V gene, CDR1 is DFQATT and CDR2 is SNEGSKA (reference sequence). CDR3 in DNA: TGCAGTGCTAGAGATAACGGCAGGGCAGCAGTCTACACCTTC. Translated, it gives CSARDNGRAAVYTF.

This clonotype has just one count. The chain links TRBV20-1 to TRBJ2-3, with a weak D call TRBD1 (5 bases). Germline CDR1 is DFQATT and CDR2 is SNEGSKA (reference sequence). The length of the CDR3 is 14 residues. The V end was cut by 0 bases, the J end by 0 bases, with 7 bases between. CDR3 sequence (DNA): TGCAGTGCTAGAGATGGGGCCAGCACAGATACGCAGTATTTT. Amino acids: CSARDGASTDTQYF.

The chain recombines TRBV19 with TRBJ1-3; a possible D gene is TRBD1 (5 bases). The CDR3 is 14 residues long. The V end lost 4 bases, the J end lost 0 bases, and 7 bases lay between the germline ends. Per germline, CDR1 LNHDA and CDR2 SQIVND (reference sequence). CDR3 nucleotide sequence: TGTGCCAGTAGTAGCGGGGGCTCTGGAAACACCATATATTTT. It codes for CASSSGGSGNTIYF.

V usage is TRBV6-5 and J usage is TRBJ2-4; 8 positions agree with TRBD2. The V segment lost 6 bases and the J segment 7 bases; nucleotides outside the gene matches: 8. Germline V gene lookup returns CDR1 MNHEY and CDR2 SVGAGI. CDR3 length: 14 residues. The CDR3 sequence: CASSYGTSRNIQYF. CDR3 coding DNA: TGTGCCAGCAGCTACGGGACTAGTCGGAACATTCAGTACTTC.

V and J are TRBV12-3 or TRBV12-4 and TRBJ1-2, with 8 bases identical to TRBD1. With 6 bases clipped from V and 4 bases from J, the junction kept 7 bases outside the gene matches. The CDR3 length is 14 residues. This CDR3 is CASRATGASYGYTF. The CDR3 DNA follows: TGTGCCAGCAGGGCGACAGGGGCTTCCTATGGCTACACCTTC.

The chain combines TRBV20-1 with TRBJ1-6, with 11 bases aligning to TRBD1. CDR3 length equals 17 residues. Per germline, CDR1 DFQATT and CDR2 SNEGSKA (reference sequence). V lost 0 bases, J lost 10 bases, and 11 bases stayed unmatched. The CDR3 bases are TGCAGTGCTAGAGAGGGAAGTAGGACAGGGGGCGGATCACCCCTCCACTTT. This gives the protein CSAREGSRTGGGSPLHF.

This clonotype is categorized as hyperexpanded (1% or more). The genes are TRBV20-1 and TRBJ2-7; 11 nucleotides match TRBD1. Trimming removed 0 bases from V and 4 bases from J; junction bases left unmatched: 2. The CDR3 is 14 amino acids. Per the germline V gene, CDR1 is DFQATT and CDR2 is SNEGSKA (reference sequence). The DNA for the CDR3 is TGCAGTGCTAGAGAGGGGACAGGGGGATACGAGCAGTACTTC. As protein: CSAREGTGGYEQYF.

This clonotype appeared a few times. V is TRBV7-2 and J is TRBJ1-4; possibly TRBD1 for D (6 bases). V gave up 3 bases and J gave up 7 bases, with 12 bases separating them. Germline loops: CDR1 SGHTA, CDR2 FQGNSA. This CDR3 is 14 amino acids long. The CDR3 here is CASSFGQRGEKLFF. Here the CDR3 DNA reads TGTGCCAGCAGCTTCGGACAGCGGGGTGAAAAACTGTTTTTT.

The chain carries TRBV19 and TRBJ1-5, with a weak D call TRBD1 (5 bases). V gave up 8 bases and J gave up 9 bases, with 20 bases separating them. The length of the CDR3 is 14 residues. Germline V gene sequence: CDR1 LNHDA, CDR2 SQIVND (reference sequence). CDR3 region: CASSPRDAGGPQHF. Written as DNA, the CDR3 is TGTGCCAGTTCCCCGCGGGACGCGGGAGGGCCCCAGCATTTT.

The V gene is TRBV5-4, the J gene TRBJ2-7; 10 nucleotides match TRBD2. CDR1 and CDR2 from the germline V gene are SGHNT and YYREEE (reference sequence). This CDR3 is built from 16 residues. The trim removed 0 bases at V and 1 base at J, leaving 4 bases unmatched. The CDR3 nucleotides are TGTGCCAGCAGCTTGGGACTAGCGGGCATTTCCTACGAGCAGTACTTC. It yields the protein CASSLGLAGISYEQYF.

CDR3 DNA: TGTGCCATCAGTGAAAGTCTCTTCAACACTGAAGCTTTCTTT. Protein product: CAISESLFNTEAFF. The J gene is TRBJ1-1, the V gene TRBV10-3; D remains ambiguous. CDR1 ENHRY and CDR2 SYGVKD come from the germline V gene. The CDR3 runs to 14 residues. Trimming took 3 bases from V and 2 from J, leaving 10 bases between them.

This clonotype was observed a few times. The chain is built from TRBV7-2 and TRBJ2-7; D possibly uses TRBD1 or TRBD2 (6 bases each). Germline V lookup: CDR1 SGHTA, CDR2 FQGNSA. Trimming cost V 0 bases and J 4 bases, with 10 bases left between them. CDR3 length equals 14 residues. CDR3 nucleotides: TGTGCCAGCAGCTTAGCGGGGGGCGCGTACGAGCAGTACTTC. It encodes CASSLAGGAYEQYF. Based on the CDR3 plus reference TRBV7-2 and TRBJ2-7, the full variable domain is GAGVSQSPSNKVTEKGKDVELRCDPISGHTALYWYRQSLGQGLEFLIYFQGNSAPDKSGLPSDRFSAERTGGSVSTLTIQRTQQEDSAVYLCASSLAGGAYEQYFGPGTRLTVT.

The rearrangement joins TRBV4-1 to TRBJ2-5, with 16 nucleotides matching TRBD2. Germline V gives CDR1 MGHRA, CDR2 YSYEKL. The CDR3 sequence is 16 residues long. Unmatched junction bases numbered 0, after V lost 3 bases and J lost 2 bases. CDR3 bases: TGCGCCAGCAGCCAGGGACTAGCGGGGGGGCAAGAGACCCAGTACTTC. Protein: CASSQGLAGGQETQYF.

This chain links TRBV12-3 or TRBV12-4 with TRBJ2-2, with 12 bases identical to TRBD1. Trimming at V came to 5 bases and at J to 4 bases, leaving 2 bases not matched to a gene. CDR3 size: 15 residues. CDR3 coding DNA: TGTGCCAGCAGTGGGGGACAGGGGGCCACCGGGGAGCTGTTTTTT. It codes for CASSGGQGATGELFF.

The CDR3 region has the DNA TGCGCCAGCACCACGGGGGGTCGATCAAGTCCCGGGGAGCTGTTTTTT. Translated: CASTTGGRSSPGELFF. The rearrangement links TRBV5-1 to TRBJ2-2, with TRBD2 matching 7 bases. The CDR3 contains 16 residues. Per the germline V gene, CDR1 is SGHRS and CDR2 is YFSETQ. V gave up 6 bases and J gave up 6 bases; unmatched junction bases: 14.

The chain has TRBV6-7 and TRBJ1-2; TRBD1 is a possible D gene (5 bases). TRBV6-7 is assigned to the ORF class and has an uncertain function. V dropped 2 bases and J dropped 6 bases, with 13 bases sitting between them. The CDR3 spans 14 residues. This chain's CDR3 is CASSYGDPSHGYTF. CDR3 bases: TGTGCCAGCAGTTACGGGGACCCCAGCCATGGCTACACCTTC.

This chain connects TRBV7-9 to TRBJ1-2; D gene uncertain. The CDR3 extends over 12 amino acids. CDR1 and CDR2 from the germline V gene are SEHNR and FQNEAQ (reference sequence). V was trimmed by 5 bases and J by 7 bases, leaving 11 bases between them. The DNA for the CDR3 is TGTGCCAGCAGCCTAGAAATATCTGGCTACACCTTC. Translated: CASSLEISGYTF.

There are a few counts of this clonotype. J is TRBJ1-4 and V is TRBV28; D is uncertain. This CDR3 comprises 13 residues. CDR1 is MDHEN and CDR2 is SYDVKM in the germline V gene. V gave up 11 bases and J gave up 7 bases, with 17 bases separating them. This CDR3 reads CAVRGRVVEKLFF. The CDR3 DNA sequence: TGTGCCGTGCGGGGTAGGGTGGTTGAAAAACTGTTTTTT.

V gene TRBV28 combines with J gene TRBJ1-5; TRBD1 matches at 8 bases. J gave up 5 bases and V 2 bases, and 8 bases lay outside the gene matches. The germline V gene has CDR1 MDHEN and CDR2 SYDVKM. The CDR3 has 16 amino acids. The CDR3 coding sequence is TGTGCCAGCAGTTTACGGCGGCAGGGGGCTTATCAGCCCCAGCATTTT. Protein sequence: CASSLRRQGAYQPQHF.

V is TRBV5-1 and J is TRBJ2-2, with a tentative D call TRBD2 (6 bases). Germline CDR1 and CDR2: SGHRS and YFSETQ. The CDR3 spans 16 residues. V was trimmed by 0 bases and J by 2 bases, leaving 11 bases between them. The CDR3 protein is CASSLAVGGNTGELFF. The CDR3 nucleotides read TGCGCCAGCAGCTTGGCCGTGGGGGGTAACACCGGGGAGCTGTTTTTT.

The chain employs TRBV20-1 and TRBJ2-7, with 11 bases that match TRBD2. The CDR3 has 15 amino acids. V lost 0 bases and J lost 2; bases outside the gene matches: 3. From germline, CDR1 is DFQATT and CDR2 SNEGSKA (reference sequence). The CDR3 nucleotides are TGCAGTGCTAGAGAAGGGACTAGCGGAGCCTACGAGCAGTACTTC. This sequence encodes CSAREGTSGAYEQYF.

This clonotype was recorded only once. The V gene is TRBV18, the J gene TRBJ1-2, with TRBD1 as a possible D gene (6 bases). The CDR3 is 13 amino acids. CDR1 is KGHSH and CDR2 is LQKENI in the germline V gene. Deletions cut 3 bases from V and 5 bases from J, with 10 bases between. The CDR3 protein is CASSPTGEYGYTF. For the CDR3, the DNA is TGTGCCAGCTCACCGACAGGAGAGTATGGCTACACCTTC.